The next 2 T cell receptor beta chains were all read from a single sample in a study of regulatory T cells in long-lasting Graves disease. The time point is: newly diagnosed GD, antithyroid drugs for less than 3 months. PBMC RNA served as the TCR library source. In building TCR beta libraries, iRepertoire HTBI primers were used together with Arm-PCR of CDR3 regions. TCRdb called the multiplex PCR reads again in MiXCR, with one record for every CDR3 protein. The table has approximately 470,000 distinct CDR3 sequences, around 15% seen once. These same records also appear under a second study, on T cells in Graves' hyperthyroidism and ophthalmopathy.

This specimen consisted of peripheral blood mononuclear cells (PBMCs), obtained at new diagnosis, from a patient treated with antithyroid drugs. The source of these receptors is a man aged 35 to 55 with Graves disease.

The chain combines TRBV24-1 with TRBJ2-7, with D perhaps being TRBD1 or TRBD2 (6 bases each). The CDR3 sequence is 15 residues long. The germline V gene encodes CDR1 KGHDR and CDR2 SFDVKD. Trimming shortened V by 9 bases and J by 3 bases, and 20 bases separated the two germline ends. The CDR3 DNA is TGTGCCACCGGTAAAACAGGGACTGCCTACTACGAGCAGTACTTC. Amino acids: CATGKTGTAYYEQYF.

This clonotype was counted between two and nine times. This sequence joins TRBV12-3 or TRBV12-4 and TRBJ2-5; TRBD2 matches 14 bases. The CDR3 sequence is 16 residues long. V gave up 6 bases and J gave up 1 base; unmatched junction bases: 4. CDR3 DNA: TGTGCCAGCAGGCTTGGGACTAGCGGGAGCCAAGAGACCCAGTACTTC. Protein product: CASRLGTSGSQETQYF.